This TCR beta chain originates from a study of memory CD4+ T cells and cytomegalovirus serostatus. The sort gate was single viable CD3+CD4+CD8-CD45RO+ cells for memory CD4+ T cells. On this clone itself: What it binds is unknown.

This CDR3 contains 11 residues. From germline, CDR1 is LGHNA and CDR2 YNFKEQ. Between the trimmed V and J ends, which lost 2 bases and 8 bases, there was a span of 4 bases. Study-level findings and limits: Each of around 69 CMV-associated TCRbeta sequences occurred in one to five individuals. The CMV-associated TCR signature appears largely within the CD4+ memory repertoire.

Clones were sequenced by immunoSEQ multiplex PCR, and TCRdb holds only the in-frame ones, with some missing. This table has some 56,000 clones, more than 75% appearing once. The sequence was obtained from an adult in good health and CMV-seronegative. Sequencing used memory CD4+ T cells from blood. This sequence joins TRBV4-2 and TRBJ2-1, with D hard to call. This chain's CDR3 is CASSQYDEQFF. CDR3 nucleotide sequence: TGTGCCAGCAGCCAATATGATGAGCAGTTCTTC.